The 30 T cell receptor beta chains below come from one sample, sequenced in a study of identical twins. TCRdb re-analysed the 5' RACE reads in MiXCR, keeping a single row per CDR3 protein. This sample has 700,000 or so distinct CDR3 sequences, with over 8.5% found just once. These sequences were also reported in another study, on yellow fever vaccine responses in identical twins.

The specimen sequenced was PBMCs. The receptors were gathered from a woman between 18 and 29 years old in good health.

The J gene is TRBJ2-3, the V gene TRBV20-1, with 7 bases lining up with TRBD2. The CDR3 sequence is 15 residues long. Germline V gene lookup returns CDR1 DFQATT and CDR2 SNEGSKA (reference sequence). V shed 0 bases, J shed 0 bases, and the junction held 3 bases outside the gene matches. CDR3 sequence reads: CSARDLAASTDTQYF. CDR3 nucleotides: TGCAGTGCTAGAGATCTAGCGGCAAGCACAGATACGCAGTATTTT.

This chain connects TRBV28 to TRBJ1-5; 7 positions match TRBD1. Per germline, CDR1 MDHEN and CDR2 SYDVKM. The CDR3 consists of 15 residues. Trimming took 4 bases from V and 2 from J; bases not matched to a gene: 5. The CDR3: CASSYRGYGNQPQHF. DNA for the CDR3: TGTGCCAGCAGTTACAGGGGTTATGGCAATCAGCCCCAGCATTTT.

Concerning this clonotype itself: Relative to the germline gene, one junction end is altered; a read error may explain this. The V and J genes are TRBV7-7 and TRBJ2-5, with a tentative D call TRBD2 (5 bases). CDR3 length equals 15 residues. The germline CDR1 and CDR2 sequences are SSHAT and FNYEAQ (reference sequence). As DNA, the CDR3 is TGTGCTAGCAGCTTAGCGCCGGCTGCCCAAGAGACCCAGTACTTC. Protein: CASSLAPAAQETQYF.

The J gene is TRBJ1-5, the V gene TRBV28, with D perhaps TRBD1 (5 bases). The CDR3 contains 14 residues. V was trimmed by 5 bases and J by 1 base, leaving 9 bases between them. CDR1 MDHEN and CDR2 SYDVKM come from the germline V gene. The CDR3 sequence: CASSERQSNQPQHF. CDR3 DNA sequence: TGTGCCAGCAGTGAAAGACAGAGCAATCAGCCCCAGCATTTT.

Only a few counts were recorded for this clonotype. The chain combines TRBV30 with TRBJ2-3; the D is unclear. The ends were cut back, 0 bases at V and 7 bases at J, with 8 bases in the middle. CDR3 length: 12 residues. Germline V lookup: CDR1 GTSNPN, CDR2 SVGIG (reference sequence). CDR3 residues: CAWSVIFHTQYF. CDR3 sequence (DNA): TGTGCCTGGAGTGTTATTTTTCATACGCAGTATTTT.

This clonotype was seen many times. This chain joins TRBV3-1 and TRBJ2-3; D may be TRBD2 (7 bases). V was clipped by 2 bases and J by 4 bases, with 10 bases between them. CDR3 size: 14 residues. Germline-derived CDR1 and CDR2 are LGHDT and YNNKEL (reference sequence). The CDR3 region is CASSQRGASDTQYF. CDR3 DNA sequence: TGTGCCAGCAGCCAACGGGGGGCATCAGATACGCAGTATTTT.

This clonotype came up a few times. The chain combines TRBV7-2 with TRBJ2-7, with D perhaps TRBD1 (6 bases). CDR3 size: 16 residues. Between the trimmed V and J ends, which lost 1 base and 0 bases, there was a span of 13 bases. Per the germline V gene, CDR1 is SGHTA and CDR2 is FQGNSA. As DNA, the CDR3 is TGTGCCAGCAGCTTAGAGGGGGTCCCGTTCTCCTACGAGCAGTACTTC. This encodes CASSLEGVPFSYEQYF.

This clonotype appeared a few times. The rearrangement joins TRBV12-3 or TRBV12-4 to TRBJ2-5, with TRBD2 identical over 8 bases. The CDR3 has 16 residues. After removal of 6 bases from V and 3 bases from J, the junction contained 12 bases not matched to a gene. Here the CDR3 DNA reads TGTGCCAGCAGCCCGGCACGAGGGACTAGGGAAGAGACCCAGTACTTC. Amino acids: CASSPARGTREETQYF.

This clonotype was observed a handful of times. This rearrangement joins TRBV7-4 to TRBJ2-7; D perhaps matches TRBD2 (5 bases). Germline CDR1 reads SGHVT; CDR2 reads SQSDAQ. This CDR3 region has 16 residues. V was pared by 1 base and J by 4 bases, with 17 bases between. CDR3 sequence: CASSLEGDSVEYEQYF. The CDR3 DNA reads as TGTGCCAGCAGCTTAGAGGGAGATAGCGTGGAATACGAGCAGTACTTC.

This clonotype was picked up many times. The V call is TRBV12-3 or TRBV12-4, the J call TRBJ2-7; maybe TRBD1 (6 bases). The CDR3 has 14 residues. The germline V and J ends were trimmed by 5 bases and 0 bases, with 11 bases remaining between them. CDR3 protein: CASSDRSLSYEQYF. In nucleotides, the CDR3 is TGTGCCAGCAGTGACAGGAGCCTCTCCTACGAGCAGTACTTC.

The rearrangement uses TRBV20-1 and TRBJ2-7, with no clear D. The CDR3 runs to 12 residues. From germline, CDR1 is DFQATT and CDR2 SNEGSKA (reference sequence). Trimming pared 4 bases from V and 4 bases from J, leaving 11 bases between. CDR3 region: CSAKVLSYEQYF. The CDR3 DNA sequence: TGCAGTGCTAAGGTCTTATCTTACGAGCAGTACTTC.

This clonotype appeared many times. The chain couples TRBV9 to TRBJ2-2, with 7 nucleotides matching TRBD2. Trimming cost V 3 bases and J 2 bases; bases outside gene matches: 4. Germline V gives CDR1 SGDLS, CDR2 YYNGEE. CDR3 length equals 15 residues. CDR3 coding DNA: TGTGCCAGCAGCGGGGGCGGGGGAAACACCGGGGAGCTGTTTTTT. It codes for CASSGGGGNTGELFF.

This clonotype was seen at least ten times. The chain is built from TRBV29-1 and TRBJ2-1; 8 positions match TRBD2. Germline CDR1 is SQVTM and CDR2 is ANQGSEA. CDR3 length: 16 amino acids. The V and J ends lost 5 bases and 4 bases, in that order; junction bases with no gene match: 13. The CDR3 reads CSVPSPGAGGYNEQFF. The CDR3 DNA follows: TGCAGCGTTCCGTCCCCCGGGGCGGGAGGTTACAATGAGCAGTTCTTC.

This clonotype was counted only a few times. The chain combines TRBV29-1 with TRBJ2-1; 11 bases fit TRBD2. Trimming at V came to 2 bases and at J to 9 bases, leaving 6 bases not matched to a gene. This CDR3 has 14 residues. Germline assignment: CDR1 SQVTM and CDR2 ANQGSEA. The CDR3 is CSVEWPSGRSEQFF. The CDR3 DNA follows: TGCAGCGTTGAATGGCCTAGCGGGAGGAGTGAGCAGTTCTTC.

This clonotype has only a few counts. CDR3 protein: CASRRDFPNTGELFF. As DNA, the CDR3 is TGTGCCAGCCGTCGGGACTTTCCGAACACCGGGGAGCTGTTTTTT. The J gene is TRBJ2-2, the V gene TRBV6-4; a possible D gene is TRBD2 (6 bases). Per germline, CDR1 MRHNA and CDR2 SNTAGT. Trimming left V 8 bases short and J 0 bases short, with 13 bases between. The CDR3 contains 15 residues.

In its sample, this clonotype was seen many times. V is TRBV7-9 and J is TRBJ2-2; 11 bases match TRBD2. CDR3 length equals 17 residues. V lost 2 bases and J lost 1; bases outside the gene matches: 3. From germline, CDR1 is SEHNR and CDR2 FQNEAQ (reference sequence). CDR3 region: CASSLLAGGLNTGELFF. In DNA, the CDR3 is TGTGCCAGCAGCTTACTAGCGGGGGGCCTGAACACCGGGGAGCTGTTTTTT. The full variable domain, completed using reference TRBV7-9 and TRBJ2-2, is DTGVSQNPRHKITKRGQNVTFRCDPISEHNRLYWYRQTLGQGPEFLTYFQNEAQLEKSRLLSDRFSAERPKGSFSTLEIQRTEQGDSAMYLCASSLLAGGLNTGELFFGEGSRLTVL.

The rearrangement links TRBV2 to TRBJ1-1, with D unresolved. V dropped 2 bases and J dropped 5 bases, with 21 bases sitting between them. The CDR3 runs to 17 residues. Germline loops: CDR1 SNHLY, CDR2 FYNNEI. The CDR3 is CASSESPEGFYGTEAFF. The CDR3 DNA is TGTGCCAGCAGTGAATCTCCCGAGGGTTTCTATGGAACTGAAGCTTTCTTT. The whole variable domain, filled in from reference TRBV2 and TRBJ1-1, reads EPEVTQTPSHQVTQMGQEVILRCVPISNHLYFYWYRQILGQKVEFLVSFYNNEISEKSEIFDDQFSVERPDGSNFTLKIRSTKLEDSAMYFCASSESPEGFYGTEAFFGQGTRLTVV.

The table lists this clonotype with a few counts. The chain employs TRBV29-1 and TRBJ2-3; 7 bases agree with TRBD2. The J segment lost 6 bases and the V segment lost 3 bases, leaving 6 bases of the junction unmatched. Germline CDR1 and CDR2: SQVTM and ANQGSEA. CDR3 length equals 13 residues. The CDR3 is CSVEGLAEDTQYF. The DNA of the CDR3 is TGCAGCGTTGAGGGTCTAGCGGAGGATACGCAGTATTTT.

The chain links TRBV28 to TRBJ2-7, with D perhaps matching TRBD2 (5 bases). CDR3 length: 15 amino acids. Deletions cut 2 bases from V and 2 bases from J, with 13 bases between. Germline V CDR1 and CDR2: MDHEN, SYDVKM. The DNA of the CDR3 is TGTGCCAGCAGTTTAGAGGGCAGGCCAACCTACGAGCAGTACTTC. Its protein is CASSLEGRPTYEQYF.

This clonotype has only a few counts. The CDR3: CAWTKGQGGDEQYF. The CDR3 bases are TGTGCCTGGACCAAGGGACAGGGCGGCGACGAGCAGTACTTC. J is TRBJ2-7 and V is TRBV30, with 9 bases lining up with TRBD1. CDR3 length: 14 residues. Germline V gene sequence: CDR1 GTSNPN, CDR2 SVGIG (reference sequence). The V and J ends lost 4 bases and 5 bases, in that order; junction bases with no gene match: 9.

In its sample, this clonotype was seen many times. The V call is TRBV12-3 or TRBV12-4, the J call TRBJ2-1, with D maybe TRBD2 (7 bases). The CDR3 is 16 amino acids. The V end lost 4 bases, the J end lost 5 bases, and 18 bases lay between the germline ends. CDR3 nucleotides: TGTGCCAGCAGTTCCCGGGGGGCTAGCGGCAACAATGAGCAGTTCTTC. This gives the protein CASSSRGASGNNEQFF.

This clonotype was detected ten times or more. The V and J genes are TRBV7-2 and TRBJ2-7, with D possibly being TRBD1 (6 bases). This CDR3 is built from 15 residues. Germline V gene sequence: CDR1 SGHTA, CDR2 FQGNSA. The V end lost 0 bases, the J end lost 0 bases, and 9 bases lay between the germline ends. The CDR3 region has the DNA TGTGCCAGCAGCTTAGCTGTAGGGGGCTCCTACGAGCAGTACTTC. Translation: CASSLAVGGSYEQYF.

This clonotype occurred a few times. The chain links TRBV28 to TRBJ2-1, with unresolved D. The V end was cut by 3 bases, the J end by 6 bases, with 9 bases between. Germline V gives CDR1 MDHEN, CDR2 SYDVKM. The length of the CDR3 is 13 residues. The DNA of the CDR3 is TGTGCCAGCAGTTTCCGACTTACCAATGAGCAGTTCTTC. This encodes CASSFRLTNEQFF.

This clonotype was recorded at least ten times. The V and J genes are TRBV7-9 and TRBJ2-3; the D is unclear. The V end was cut by 2 bases, the J end by 4 bases, with 4 bases between. The CDR3 length is 12 residues. Germline values: CDR1 SEHNR, CDR2 FQNEAQ (reference sequence). This chain's CDR3 is CASSLNPDTQYF. CDR3 nucleotide sequence: TGTGCCAGCAGCTTAAACCCAGATACGCAGTATTTT.

In this sample, this clonotype turned up many times. The chain is built from TRBV29-1 and TRBJ2-1, with 7 bases that match TRBD1. The CDR3 runs to 16 residues. Trimming took 1 base from V and 6 from J; bases not matched to a gene: 12. Germline CDR1 reads SQVTM; CDR2 reads ANQGSEA. Here the CDR3 reads CSVEGGGPSDSNEQFF. The CDR3 DNA reads as TGCAGCGTTGAAGGAGGGGGCCCCAGTGACTCCAATGAGCAGTTCTTC.

The rearrangement joins TRBV10-3 to TRBJ1-6; D is undetermined. Germline CDR1 and CDR2: ENHRY and SYGVKD. V was cut by 3 bases and J by 0 bases, with 3 bases left in between. CDR3 size: 14 residues. The CDR3 sequence is CAISESSYNSPLHF. The DNA for the CDR3 is TGTGCCATCAGTGAAAGCTCCTATAATTCACCCCTCCACTTT.

Comment on this clonotype: This may arise from a read error, as a much more abundant clone is one base away. The conserved final phenylalanine or tryptophan is absent from the CDR3, which likely points to a read error. This chain joins TRBV10-3 and TRBJ2-6; D possibly corresponds to TRBD1 (6 bases). Trimming pared 6 bases from V and 0 bases from J, leaving 15 bases between. CDR3 length: 17 amino acids. Looked up from germline, CDR1 is ENHRY and CDR2 is SYGVKD. The CDR3 DNA follows: TGTGCCATCAGGGCGGACAGAAACAACTCTGGGGCCAACGTCCTGACTCTC. It is translated as CAIRADRNNSGANVLTL.

This clonotype occurred many times. The V call is TRBV12-3 or TRBV12-4, the J call TRBJ2-5, with 9 positions matching TRBD1. Trimming at V came to 4 bases and at J to 4 bases, leaving 4 bases not matched to a gene. The CDR3 is 14 amino acids. The chain's CDR3 is CASSWGQGGETQYF. CDR3 in DNA: TGTGCCAGCAGTTGGGGACAGGGAGGAGAGACCCAGTACTTC.

The chain recombines TRBV10-3 with TRBJ2-5; TRBD2 matches 9 bases. This CDR3 comprises 13 residues. Trimming cost V 10 bases and J 5 bases; bases outside gene matches: 8. The V gene's germline CDR1 is ENHRY and CDR2 SYGVKD. CDR3 sequence reads: CATVAGEGETQYF. The CDR3 DNA is TGTGCCACCGTAGCGGGAGAGGGTGAGACCCAGTACTTC.

To note about this clonotype: An end of the junction differs from the germline gene, which may be a read error. V gene TRBV19 combines with J gene TRBJ2-1; a weak D match, TRBD2 (5 bases). Germline assignment: CDR1 LNHDA and CDR2 SQIVND (reference sequence). The CDR3 consists of 16 residues. Written as DNA, the CDR3 is TGTACCAGTAGTATAGCTCCGGACTTCTCCTACAATGAGCAGTTCTTC. This codes for CTSSIAPDFSYNEQFF.